This T cell receptor beta chain was found in a study of STAT5B mutations in CD4+ large granular lymphocyte leukemia. Sequencing used immunoSEQ multiplex PCR; TCRdb keeps in-frame clones, though not all of them. This sample has about 45,000 clones, with 70% to 90% found just once. As to this clone: Its specificity is not known.

Germline CDR1 is SGHVS and CDR2 is FQNEAQ. The CDR3 has 15 amino acids. The ends were cut back, 5 bases at V and 0 bases at J, with 10 bases in the middle. General study results and limits: 8/27 top patient clones versus 2/35 control clones were TRBV06-family.

This TCR was sampled from a human donor in good health. Specimen: CD4+ T cells from blood buffy coats. The chain joins TRBV7-8 to TRBJ1-4; D unclear. The CDR3 region has the DNA TGTGCCAGCAGCCGAGATGGGACAACTAATGAAAAACTGTTTTTT. Translating it yields CASSRDGTTNEKLFF.